The present entry profiles one T cell receptor (beta chain) with its context. Participants were aged roughly 18 to 95 years, lived in roughly 23 US areas, and enrolled virtually. The source of the sample is a study of blood T cell repertoires in COVID-19. About the research overall: Symptom resolution, clearance, or two negative PCRs marked the recovered donors of Cohort 3. PBMCs, B-cell-depleted T cells, or T cells provided the cDNA or gDNA that made up the material. Italy, Spain and the United States were the sources of the convalescent and acute COVID-19 samples.

Generated by immunoSEQ multiplex PCR, the TCRdb table keeps only in-frame clones and is missing some. Found here are over 200,000 clones, approximately 87% of them singletons; the top ten hold roughly 3.2%. V was cut by 3 bases and J by 4 bases, with 9 bases left in between. The CDR3 sequence is 13 residues long. Input material: PBMCs or T cells enriched from blood (not recorded which). The chain employs TRBV12-3 or TRBV12-4 and TRBJ1-1; D not certain. The sequence derives from a woman aged 50 to 65 in a cohort exposed to, infected with or recovered from COVID-19 (not recorded which). CDR3 sequence (DNA): TGTGCCAGCAGTTTCTTGCCGGGCACTGAAGCTTTCTTT. As protein: CASSFLPGTEAFF.